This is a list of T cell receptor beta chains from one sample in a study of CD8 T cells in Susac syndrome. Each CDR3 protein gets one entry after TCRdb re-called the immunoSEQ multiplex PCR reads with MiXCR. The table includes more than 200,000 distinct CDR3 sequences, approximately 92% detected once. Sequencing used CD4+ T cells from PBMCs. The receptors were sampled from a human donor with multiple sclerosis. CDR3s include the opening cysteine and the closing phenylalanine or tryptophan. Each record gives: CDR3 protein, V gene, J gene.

CASGLPWGPQHF,TRBV12-5,TRBJ1-5
CASPRGARSSGANVLTF,TRBV30,TRBJ2-6
CASSQDPLSDSPLHF,TRBV4-2,TRBJ1-6
CASSATLDPRFREERGDEQFF,TRBV9,TRBJ2-1
CASSQPTVGTEAFF,TRBV4-1,TRBJ1-1
CASALSGLTYEQYF,TRBV7-9,TRBJ2-7
CASSPPGHYGYTF,TRBV18,TRBJ1-2
CASSYRDIGGYTF,TRBV12-3/TRBV12-4,TRBJ1-2
CASSQGFREAFF,TRBV3-1,TRBJ1-1
CASSQRIPGSVDGYTF,TRBV7-8,TRBJ1-2
CASSPVIGGSGEQYF,TRBV18,TRBJ2-7
CASSPKTGNTEAFF,TRBV3-1,TRBJ1-1
CASSTPPRGRTDTQYF,TRBV7-8,TRBJ2-3
CASRIDGPLTGANVLTF,TRBV19,TRBJ2-6
CASSTGTGAVEKLFF,TRBV19,TRBJ1-4
CASSPSGTGRETQYF,TRBV14,TRBJ2-5
CASRDSGTSGSNGRETQYF,TRBV6-4,TRBJ2-5
CASRPNGTLLTNEKLFF,TRBV5-1,TRBJ1-4
CASSLVPGRYNEQFF,TRBV7-8,TRBJ2-1
CSATQSGLKAFF,TRBV20-1,TRBJ1-1
CANKGGSHANTIYF,TRBV2,TRBJ1-3
CASRGTSGGATETQYF,TRBV2,TRBJ2-5
CSVAFGGNTEAFF,TRBV29-1,TRBJ1-1
CASSLSLQSYEQYF,TRBV27,TRBJ2-7
CASTRTGRETQYF,TRBV25-1,TRBJ2-5
CSVEDGGTGELFF,TRBV29-1,TRBJ2-2
CASSLGRDGETQYF,TRBV12-3/TRBV12-4,TRBJ2-5
CASSLLPGNSPLHF,TRBV11-2,TRBJ1-6
CASSLVGGGAEQYF,TRBV7-9,TRBJ2-7
CSVVGTMNTEAFF,TRBV29-1,TRBJ1-1
CSAHGTPSAEAFF,TRBV20-1,TRBJ1-1
CASKGLRQREQFF,TRBV2,TRBJ2-1
CSASANRQGSEAFF,TRBV20-1,TRBJ1-1
CASSLGDRDQPQHF,TRBV12-3/TRBV12-4,TRBJ1-5
CATQRGSQETQYF,TRBV10-3,TRBJ2-5
CAWSVGGNANVLTF,TRBV30,TRBJ2-6
CASSTGSSPMNTEAFF,TRBV5-1,TRBJ1-1
CASRRASGTASNTGELFF,TRBV27,TRBJ2-2
CSASRLAGDKDTQYF,TRBV20-1,TRBJ2-3
CAWSPRGPEQYF,TRBV30,TRBJ2-7
CATSDPRANTGELFF,TRBV24-1,TRBJ2-2
CASSPRVTGVNTEAFF,TRBV18,TRBJ1-1
CASSTGQGVNYGYTF,TRBV19,TRBJ1-2
CASSDRSGRPYEQYF,TRBV10-1,TRBJ2-7
CASSTRPVQGSYNSPLHF,TRBV9,TRBJ1-6
CASKGLVGYGYTF,TRBV19,TRBJ1-2
CASSRVTGTQYF,TRBV9,TRBJ2-5
CASSQEGTSGGAPDTQYF,TRBV3-1,TRBJ2-3
CASSSQEAVQKNSPLHF,TRBV9,TRBJ1-6
CASSPPSGANVLTF,TRBV7-9,TRBJ2-6
CAWGDRNYGYTF,TRBV30,TRBJ1-2
CAWGPYVGNYGYTF,TRBV30,TRBJ1-2
CASSLEALYGYTF,TRBV13,TRBJ1-2